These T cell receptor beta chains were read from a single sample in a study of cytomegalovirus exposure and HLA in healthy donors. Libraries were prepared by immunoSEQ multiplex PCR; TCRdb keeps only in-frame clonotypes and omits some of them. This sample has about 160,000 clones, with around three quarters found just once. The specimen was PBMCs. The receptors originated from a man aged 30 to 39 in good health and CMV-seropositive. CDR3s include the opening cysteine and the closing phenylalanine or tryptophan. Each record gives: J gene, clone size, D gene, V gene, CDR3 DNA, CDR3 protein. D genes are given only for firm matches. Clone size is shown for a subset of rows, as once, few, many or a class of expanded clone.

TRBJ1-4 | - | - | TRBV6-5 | TGTGCCAGCAGCCCAGGGGCAATAAGTGAAAAACTGTTTTTT | CASSPGAISEKLFF
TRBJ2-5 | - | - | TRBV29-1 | TGCAGCGTTGTAGGGAGATTACAAGAGACCCAGTACTTC | CSVVGRLQETQYF
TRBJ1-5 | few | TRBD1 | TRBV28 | TGTGCCAGCAGTTTTTGGACAGGGGGCAATCAGCCCCAGCATTTT | CASSFWTGGNQPQHF
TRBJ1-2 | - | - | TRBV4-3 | TGCGCCAGCAGCCAAGATCCCCAGGGGTTTGGCTACACCTTC | CASSQDPQGFGYTF
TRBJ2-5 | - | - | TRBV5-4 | TGTGCCAGCAGCCCGGACAGTTTTTCAGAGACCCAGTACTTC | CASSPDSFSETQYF
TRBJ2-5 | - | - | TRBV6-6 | TGTGCCAGCCGGCAACCGTGGAAGGGGGAGACCCAGTACTTC | CASRQPWKGETQYF
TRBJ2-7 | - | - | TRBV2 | TGTGCCAGCAGGAGGGGAGGCAGTTCCTACGAGCAGTACTTC | CASRRGGSSYEQYF
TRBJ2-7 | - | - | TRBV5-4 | TGTGCCAGCAGCAAACAGGGTCCGCTGCGTCACGAGCAGTACTTC | CASSKQGPLRHEQYF
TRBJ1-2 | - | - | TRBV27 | TGTGCCAGCAGTCTACAGGGATATGGCTACACCTTC | CASSLQGYGYTF
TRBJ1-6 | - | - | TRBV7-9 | TGTGCCAGCGGCATGGAGGCGTCACCCCTCCACTTT | CASGMEASPLHF
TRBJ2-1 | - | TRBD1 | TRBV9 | TGTGCCAGCAGCGTAGGGACAGGGTATGAGTTCTTC | CASSVGTGYEFF
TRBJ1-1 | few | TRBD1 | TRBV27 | TGTGCCAGCAGCCCAGCCGGGACAGGGGGCTTGTTGGGTACTGAAGCTTTCTTT | CASSPAGTGGLLGTEAFF
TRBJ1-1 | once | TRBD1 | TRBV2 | TGTGCCAGCAGCCGACAGGGGGGCGACACTGAAGCTTTCTTT | CASSRQGGDTEAFF
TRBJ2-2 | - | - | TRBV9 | TGTGCCAGCAGCGCCCAGGGTCGGCGGGGCCAGAACACCGGGGAGCTGTTTTTT | CASSAQGRRGQNTGELFF
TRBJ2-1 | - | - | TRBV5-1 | TGCGCCAGCAGCTTGGGGGCCCGGAGGTCCTACAATGAGCAGTTCTTC | CASSLGARRSYNEQFF
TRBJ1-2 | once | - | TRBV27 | TGTGCCAGCAGCCCCCGGGGAAGTGGGTATGGCTACACCTTC | CASSPRGSGYGYTF
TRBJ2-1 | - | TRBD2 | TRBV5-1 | TGCGCCAGCAGCCAACCTGAGCGGGGGAGCTCCTACAATGAGCAGTTCTTC | CASSQPERGSSYNEQFF
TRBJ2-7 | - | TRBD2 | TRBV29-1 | TGCAGCGTTGAAGATCGCCCGGCTAGCGGGAACTACGAGCAGTACTTC | CSVEDRPASGNYEQYF
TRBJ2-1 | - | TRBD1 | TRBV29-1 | TGCAGCGTCCGGGACAGGGGTCGGGTCAATGAGCAGTTCTTC | CSVRDRGRVNEQFF
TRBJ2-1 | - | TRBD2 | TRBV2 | TGTGCCAGCCGCAGTTGGACTAGCGAATCCTACAATGAGCAGTTCTTC | CASRSWTSESYNEQFF
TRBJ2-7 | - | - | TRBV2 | TGTGCCAGCAGTGCCCTAGGGGGGGCTAGCACCTACGAGCAGTACTTC | CASSALGGASTYEQYF
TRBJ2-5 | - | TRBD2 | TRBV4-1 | TGCGCCAGCAGCCAAGCGGGGAGCGGGGGGGCTGAGACCCAGTACTTC | CASSQAGSGGAETQYF
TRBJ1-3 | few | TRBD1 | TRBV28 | TGTGCCAGCAGATCGACAGGGTGGGCTGGAAACACCATATATTTT | CASRSTGWAGNTIYF
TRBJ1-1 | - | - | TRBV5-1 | TGCGCCAGCAGCCGGGACACTGGGAACACTGAAGCTTTCTTT | CASSRDTGNTEAFF
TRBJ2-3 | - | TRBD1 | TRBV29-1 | TGCAGCGTTGACGACCGGACAGGGGGCGATACGCAGTATTTT | CSVDDRTGGDTQYF
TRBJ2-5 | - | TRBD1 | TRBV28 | TGTGCCAGCGGGAGAGGGGGCAGGGAGACCCAGTACTTC | CASGRGGRETQYF
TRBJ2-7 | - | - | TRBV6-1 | TGTGCCAGCAGTGATTTTGGCGGCTCCTACGAGCAGTACTTC | CASSDFGGSYEQYF
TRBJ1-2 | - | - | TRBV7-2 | TGTGCCAGCAGCCCCGCGGTCACGGGCTATGGCTACACCTTC | CASSPAVTGYGYTF
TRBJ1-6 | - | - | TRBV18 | TGTGCCAGCTCACCAACAGGGCTTGTTGTGCATAATTCACCCCTCCACTTT | CASSPTGLVVHNSPLHF
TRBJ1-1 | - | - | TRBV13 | TGTGCCAGCAGCTTCGGGCAGGGATACGGAGACACTGAAGCTTTCTTT | CASSFGQGYGDTEAFF
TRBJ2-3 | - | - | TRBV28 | TGTGCCAGCAGTTTGGGGCAGACAGATACGCAGTATTTT | CASSLGQTDTQYF
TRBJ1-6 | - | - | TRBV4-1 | TGCGCCAGCAGCCAAGAGTGGGGGGGTCCCCTCCACTTT | CASSQEWGGPLHF
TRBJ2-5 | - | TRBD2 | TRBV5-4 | TGTGCCAGCAGCTTGGCGACTAGCGGGACCCAAGAGACCCAGTACTTC | CASSLATSGTQETQYF
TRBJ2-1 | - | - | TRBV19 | TGTGCCAGTAGTATAGATCGCAGGTCACGGGGGAATGAGCAGTTCTTC | CASSIDRRSRGNEQFF
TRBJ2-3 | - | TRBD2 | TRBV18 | TGTGCCAGCTCACCACCCAGCGGGGGGGCTTCAGATACGCAGTATTTT | CASSPPSGGASDTQYF
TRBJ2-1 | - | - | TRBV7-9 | TGTGCCAGCTCCGGAACAGGGGGGGTCTTGAGGAGCTCCTACAATGAGCAGTTCTTC | CASSGTGGVLRSSYNEQFF
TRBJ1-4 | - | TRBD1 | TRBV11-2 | TGTGCCAGCAGCCGGGACAGGGTGGAAGAAAAACTGTTTTTT | CASSRDRVEEKLFF
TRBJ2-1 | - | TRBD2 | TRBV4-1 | TGCGCCAGCAGCCAAGAGAGGACTAGCGGGGGGTTCAATGAGCAGTTCTTC | CASSQERTSGGFNEQFF
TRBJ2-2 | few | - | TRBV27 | TGTGCCAGCAGTTTCTTCACCGGGGAGCTGTTTTTT | CASSFFTGELFF
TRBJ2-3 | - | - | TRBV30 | TGTGCCTGGAGCGGGGGTGCAGATACGCAGTATTTT | CAWSGGADTQYF
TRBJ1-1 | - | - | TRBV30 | TGTGCCTGGAGTCCGCGGGGGGGTCGGAACACTGAAGCTTTCTTT | CAWSPRGGRNTEAFF
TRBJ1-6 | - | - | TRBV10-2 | TGCGCCAGCAGCGAAGACAGGTACCATAATTCACCCCTCCACTTT | CASSEDRYHNSPLHF
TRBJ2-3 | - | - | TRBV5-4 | TGTGCCAGCAGCTTGGTTTCCGGCACAGATACGCAGTATTTT | CASSLVSGTDTQYF
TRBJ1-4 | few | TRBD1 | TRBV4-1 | TGCGCCAGCAGCCGCCCGGGACAGAATGAAAAACTGTTTTTT | CASSRPGQNEKLFF
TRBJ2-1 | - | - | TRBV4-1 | TGCGCCAGCAGCTTTCGACAGAGCTCCTACAATGAGCAGTTCTTC | CASSFRQSSYNEQFF
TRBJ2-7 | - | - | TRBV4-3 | TGCGCCAGCAGCCAAGACCGGAGTGGGTACGAGCAGTACTTC | CASSQDRSGYEQYF
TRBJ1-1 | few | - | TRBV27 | TGTGCCAGCAGCCCAGCGGGGCTCGGGAACACTGAAGCTTTCTTT | CASSPAGLGNTEAFF
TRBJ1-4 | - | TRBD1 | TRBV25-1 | TGTGCCAGCACCCCCTCGGGACAGGGGGATGAAAAACTGTTTTTT | CASTPSGQGDEKLFF
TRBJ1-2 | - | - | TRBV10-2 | TGCGCCAGCAGTGAGTCGATGGATCGCCGGAGTCTTGGCTACACCTTC | CASSESMDRRSLGYTF
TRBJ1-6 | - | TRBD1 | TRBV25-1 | TGTGCCAGCAGTGAATTAGGGGGCCATAATTCACCCCTCCACTTT | CASSELGGHNSPLHF
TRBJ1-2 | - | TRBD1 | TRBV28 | TGTGCCAGCAGGACAGGGAACTATGGCTACACCTTC | CASRTGNYGYTF
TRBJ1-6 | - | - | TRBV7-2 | TGTGCCAGCAGCCCCAGAACAGACAATTCACCCCTCCACTTT | CASSPRTDNSPLHF
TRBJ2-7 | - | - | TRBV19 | TGTGCCAGTAGTATAGGTCGACAGGAGGTCTACGAGCAGTACTTC | CASSIGRQEVYEQYF
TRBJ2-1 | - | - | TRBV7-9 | TGTGCCAGCAGCTTATCCCACACAGGGCATCCTATGTACAATGAGCAGTTCTTC | CASSLSHTGHPMYNEQFF
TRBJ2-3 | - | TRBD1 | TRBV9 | TGTGCCAGCAGCGTGGACAGGGGTACAGATACGCAGTATTTT | CASSVDRGTDTQYF
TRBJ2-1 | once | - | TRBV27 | TGTGCCAGCAGCCCCCCAAACAATGAGCAGTTCTTC | CASSPPNNEQFF
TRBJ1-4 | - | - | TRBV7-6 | TGTGCCAGCCGCTTAGGCCCAGGCAGAACAACTAATGAAAAACTGTTTTTT | CASRLGPGRTTNEKLFF
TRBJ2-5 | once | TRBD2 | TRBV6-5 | TGTGCCAGCAGAGGGACTAGCACGGAGACCCAGTACTTC | CASRGTSTETQYF
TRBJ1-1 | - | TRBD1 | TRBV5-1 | TGCGCCAGCAGCTTGGCCGGGACAGGGAGTGCGGACACTGAAGCTTTCTTT | CASSLAGTGSADTEAFF